This T cell receptor beta chain was sequenced during a study of T cell repertoires in cytomegalovirus infection. About the research overall: Shared public TCR beta signatures pointed to both CMV infection and a matching HLA type.

This clonotype appeared a few times. Its target is not known. Via MiXCR, TCRdb re-called the reads, giving one row per CDR3 protein. This table holds around 490,000 distinct CDR3 sequences, around 27% found once. Regarding the study as a whole: In two of eight donors, the top clonotype was HLA-C-restricted CMV-specific. Cumulative frequency of public TCR beta families picked out carriers of CMV plus the relevant HLA.

Germline CDR1 GTSNPN, CDR2 SVGIG (reference sequence). V lost 0 bases and J 11 bases, leaving 11 bases between the germline ends. This CDR3 spans 12 amino acids. The sample was PBMCs. This receptor was taken from a human donor in good health (CMV status not recorded). Some clones in this sample may be carry-over from other donors' samples. The J gene is TRBJ1-5, the V gene TRBV30; D is perhaps TRBD1 (5 bases). The CDR3 protein is CAWSVEGGAQHF. The CDR3 DNA reads TGTGCCTGGAGTGTCGAAGGAGGGGCCCAGCATTTT.